Below, 9 T cell receptor beta chains from the same sample are listed, as sequenced in a study of shared clonotypes between healthy human individuals. The repertoire was sequenced with immunoSEQ multiplex PCR; TCRdb's copy has only in-frame clones and lacks some. The top ten hold approximately 2% of the sample, which has some 630,000 clones, 55% to 75% seen once. Sequencing was performed on memory CD4+ T cells sorted from blood. Stated subset: CD45RA-negative fraction. Receptors were obtained from a woman aged 30 to 39 in good health.

The chain recombines TRBV7-3 with TRBJ2-2; no reliable D call. Germline-derived CDR1 and CDR2 are SGHTA and FQGTGA. The CDR3 length is 14 residues. Trimming stripped 3 bases from V and 4 bases from J, with 9 bases between. The CDR3 DNA sequence: TGTGCCAGCAGCTTCGGCAGATCCACCGGGGAGCTGTTTTTT. This sequence encodes CASSFGRSTGELFF.

The CDR3 region is CAISEPQGGNEKLFF. The CDR3 DNA sequence: TGTGCCATCAGTGAGCCTCAGGGAGGTAATGAAAAACTGTTTTTT. The rearrangement uses TRBV10-3 and TRBJ1-4, with a possible D match to TRBD1 (5 bases). CDR3 length: 15 residues. The germline gives CDR1 ENHRY, CDR2 SYGVKD. Trimming pared 2 bases from V and 4 bases from J, leaving 11 bases between.

The J gene is TRBJ2-4, the V gene TRBV21-1. TRBV21-1 is a listed pseudogene. The CDR3 covers 18 residues. CDR3 sequence reads: CASSKGRKGTLAKNIQYF. CDR3 DNA sequence: TGTGCCAGCAGCAAAGGTAGGAAGGGAACACTAGCCAAAAACATTCAGTACTTC.

The chain links TRBV28 to TRBJ2-7; either TRBD1 or TRBD2 may fit D (6 bases each). Germline-derived CDR1 and CDR2 are MDHEN and SYDVKM. The CDR3 covers 15 residues. V was pared by 5 bases and J by 5 bases, with 19 bases between. The CDR3, as DNA: TGTGCCAGCAGTACCCCCAGTAGGGGGAGGAACGAGCAGTACTTC. It is translated as CASSTPSRGRNEQYF.

In this sample, this clone turned up a few times. The rearrangement joins TRBV18 to TRBJ2-4; the match to TRBD1 covers 8 bases. V lost 6 bases and J lost 0; bases outside the gene matches: 13. CDR3 length equals 18 residues. Germline V gene data show CDR1 as KGHSH and CDR2 as LQKENI. The CDR3 loop is CASSPPGQAPLAKNIQYF. DNA of the CDR3: TGTGCCAGCTCGCCTCCGGGACAGGCGCCTCTAGCCAAAAACATTCAGTACTTC.

The rearrangement uses TRBV5-1 and TRBJ2-2; perhaps TRBD2 as D (5 bases). The V gene's germline CDR1 is SGHRS and CDR2 YFSETQ. This CDR3 contains 15 residues. V was cut by 7 bases and J by 4 bases, with 17 bases left in between. CDR3 in amino acids: CASSPEAAVTGELFF. Here the CDR3 DNA reads TGCGCCAGCTCACCCGAAGCGGCAGTCACCGGGGAGCTGTTTTTT. Combining the CDR3 with reference TRBV5-1 and TRBJ2-2 gives the whole variable domain KAGVTQTPRYLIKTRGQQVTLSCSPISGHRSVSWYQQTPGQGLQFLFEYFSETQRNKGNFPGRFSGRQFSNSRSEMNVSTLELGDSALYLCASSPEAAVTGELFFGEGSRLTVL.

The chain joins TRBV4-1 to TRBJ2-2, with D perhaps TRBD1 (6 bases). V lost 1 base and J 3 bases, leaving 9 bases between the germline ends. Germline V gene data show CDR1 as MGHRA and CDR2 as YSYEKL. This CDR3 is built from 15 residues. The CDR3 DNA follows: TGCGCCAGCAGCCAAGTAGGACAGTACACCGGGGAGCTGTTTTTT. It translates to CASSQVGQYTGELFF.

This clone was detected only a few times. The J gene is TRBJ2-3, the V gene TRBV19, with D possibly TRBD1 on 6 matching bases. V was clipped by 3 bases and J by 2 bases, with 12 bases between them. CDR1 is LNHDA, CDR2 SQIVND, per germline (reference sequence). The CDR3 runs 15 residues. As DNA, the CDR3 is TGTGCCAGTAGTATTTCAAGGGGGTACACAGATACGCAGTATTTT. Encoded protein: CASSISRGYTDTQYF.

The chain is built from TRBV7-9 and TRBJ1-1; D is unclear. The CDR3 contains 13 residues. Deletions cut 10 bases from V and 3 bases from J, with 15 bases between. Germline-derived CDR1 and CDR2 are SEHNR and FQNEAQ (reference sequence). CDR3 loop: CAMRGLLDTEAFF. The CDR3 region has the DNA TGTGCCATGCGCGGGCTCCTGGACACTGAAGCTTTCTTT.